The 16 T cell receptor beta chains presented below share a single source sample, sequenced in a study of shared clonotypes between healthy human individuals. TCRdb keeps only in-frame clones here, not all; method: immunoSEQ multiplex PCR. The table records some 1,600,000 clones, 95% to 99% of them present only once. The material sequenced was naive CD4+ T cells sorted from blood. Subset in this sample: CD45RA+ positively selected. These receptors originate from a man younger than 45 in good health.

This chain connects TRBV7-9 to TRBJ1-5; D is unclear. The V end lost 5 bases, the J end lost 3 bases, and 8 bases lay between the germline ends. Germline values: CDR1 SEHNR, CDR2 FQNEAQ (reference sequence). This CDR3 has 13 amino acids. The CDR3 nucleotides are TGTGCCAGCAGCAGGGTGGACAATCAGCCCCAGCATTTT. Translation gives CASSRVDNQPQHF.

V gene TRBV7-8 combines with J gene TRBJ1-5; unclear D gene. CDR1 is SGHVS and CDR2 is FQNEAQ in the germline V gene. V was pared by 0 bases and J by 7 bases, with 7 bases between. The CDR3 has 13 amino acids. CDR3 in amino acids: CASSLAPGQPQHF. CDR3 DNA: TGTGCCAGCAGCTTAGCCCCTGGGCAGCCCCAGCATTTT. Full variable domain (outside the CDR3, taken from reference TRBV7-8 and TRBJ1-5): GAGVSQSPRYKVAKRGQDVALRCDPISGHVSLFWYQQALGQGPEFLTYFQNEAQLDKSGLPSDRFFAERPEGSVSTLKIQRTQQEDSAVYLCASSLAPGQPQHFGDGTRLSIL.

The genes are TRBV10-3 and TRBJ2-6; TRBD1 matches at 12 bases. CDR3 size: 18 residues. The V and J ends lost 4 bases and 1 base, in that order; junction bases with no gene match: 5. From germline, CDR1 is ENHRY and CDR2 SYGVKD. The CDR3 spells CAISGGTGGWSGANVLTF. CDR3 coding DNA: TGTGCCATCAGTGGGGGGACAGGGGGCTGGTCTGGGGCCAACGTCCTGACTTTC.

For this clone: Other DNA sequences of this sample code for an identical CDR3. The gene calls are TRBV27 and TRBJ2-7; 8 bases line up with TRBD2. Unmatched junction bases numbered 1, after V lost 3 bases and J lost 0 bases. CDR1 is MNHEY and CDR2 is SMNVEV in the germline V gene (reference sequence). The CDR3 is 14 amino acids. CDR3 sequence (DNA): TGTGCCAGCAGTTTTCTAGCGGGCTCCTACGAGCAGTACTTC. It is translated as CASSFLAGSYEQYF.

This chain uses TRBV14 with TRBJ1-5; D is perhaps TRBD1 (5 bases). CDR1 and CDR2 (germline): SGHDN, FVKESK. V was shortened by 5 bases and J by 7 bases, with 12 bases between the two germline ends. The CDR3 loop spans 13 amino acids. The CDR3 bases are TGTGCCAGCAGCGAACAGGCGGGGCAGCCCCAGCATTTT. Translation gives CASSEQAGQPQHF.

The chain joins TRBV19 to TRBJ2-1; 7 bases fit TRBD2. V lost 3 bases to trimming and J lost 9 bases; unmatched junction nucleotides: 14. The CDR3 spans 16 residues. Per germline, CDR1 LNHDA and CDR2 SQIVND (reference sequence). In DNA, the CDR3 is TGTGCCAGTAGTATTAATGTCGGACCACCGGGAGGTGAGCAGTTCTTC. It encodes CASSINVGPPGGEQFF.

The V gene is TRBV28, the J gene TRBJ2-7; D is possibly TRBD2 (8 bases). V gave up 5 bases and J gave up 7 bases, with 27 bases separating them. From germline, CDR1 is MDHEN and CDR2 SYDVKM. The CDR3 has 17 residues. Here the CDR3 DNA reads TGTGCCAGCAGTACCGGAAAGCGGGAGCGAGGGGGCATGGAGCAGTACTTC. Translating gives CASSTGKRERGGMEQYF.

The chain combines TRBV18 with TRBJ2-7; maybe TRBD1 (6 bases). Between the trimmed V and J ends, which lost 8 bases and 4 bases, there was a span of 12 bases. This CDR3 contains 12 residues. Germline assignment: CDR1 KGHSH and CDR2 LQKENI. CDR3 coding DNA: TGTGCCAGCAAACAGGGTGGGTACGAGCAGTACTTC. This translates into CASKQGGYEQYF.

The chain recombines TRBV15 with TRBJ2-7, with 7 bases lining up with TRBD2. The germline CDR1 and CDR2 sequences are LNHNV and YYDKDF (reference sequence). With V trimmed by 2 bases and J by 5 bases, 9 bases remained unmatched. The CDR3 contains 15 residues. The CDR3: CATSRPGGGVNEQYF. DNA of the CDR3: TGTGCCACCAGCAGACCGGGCGGGGGAGTCAACGAGCAGTACTTC.

This clone is a singleton in its sample. The rearrangement uses TRBV18 and TRBJ2-1; 12 bases match TRBD2. In germline, CDR1 is KGHSH, CDR2 LQKENI. Trimming at V came to 3 bases and at J to 2 bases, leaving 5 bases not matched to a gene. CDR3 length equals 17 residues. CDR3 nucleotide sequence: TGTGCCAGCTCACCGATAGCTAGCGGGGGGGCCTACAATGAGCAGTTCTTC. It translates to CASSPIASGGAYNEQFF.

The chain carries TRBV5-4 and TRBJ1-2, with D possibly matching TRBD1 (5 bases). The CDR3 extends over 14 amino acids. Germline lookup yields CDR1 SGHNT and CDR2 YYREEE (reference sequence). V lost 4 bases to trimming and J lost 4 bases, with 14 bases between them. Here the CDR3 DNA reads TGTGCCAGCAGCCCCCGAGGGACGGGCTATGGCTACACCTTC. It codes for CASSPRGTGYGYTF.

In the case of this clone: Other DNA sequences in this sample translate to the same CDR3. The chain recombines TRBV18 with TRBJ1-2; D is perhaps TRBD1 (6 bases). The CDR3 length is 14 residues. Trimming took 3 bases from V and 1 from J, leaving 9 bases between them. The germline gives CDR1 KGHSH, CDR2 LQKENI. In DNA form, the CDR3 reads TGTGCCAGCTCACCGATGGACAGTAACTATGGCTACACCTTC. Protein: CASSPMDSNYGYTF. Supplemented by reference TRBV18 and TRBJ1-2, the full variable domain reads NAGVMQNPRHLVRRRGQEARLRCSPMKGHSHVYWYRQLPEEGLKFMVYLQKENIIDESGMPKERFSAEFPKEGPSILRIQQVVRGDSAAYFCASSPMDSNYGYTFGSGTRLTVV.

The V gene is TRBV7-6, the J gene TRBJ2-7, with TRBD2 matching 10 bases. Losses at the gene ends were 0 bases for V and 4 bases for J; bases not matched to a gene: 6. Germline CDR1 and CDR2: SGHVS and FNYEAQ. CDR3 length: 16 amino acids. CDR3 sequence: CASSLAPSGSGYEQYF. The CDR3 DNA reads TGTGCCAGCAGCTTAGCCCCTAGCGGGAGCGGGTACGAGCAGTACTTC.

The chain couples TRBV11-2 to TRBJ2-1, with D tentatively TRBD2 (6 bases). The CDR3 spans 15 residues. V lost 7 bases to trimming and J lost 5 bases, with 18 bases between them. Germline values: CDR1 SGHAT, CDR2 FQNNGV. CDR3 nucleotides: TGTGCCAGCACCATCGAGTCGGGAGAAAACAATGAGCAGTTCTTC. This sequence encodes CASTIESGENNEQFF.

The chain is built from TRBV4-3 and TRBJ2-5, with D possibly being TRBD1 (5 bases). Germline loops: CDR1 LGHNA, CDR2 YSLEER. V was clipped by 3 bases and J by 4 bases, with 12 bases between them. This CDR3 is built from 14 residues. The CDR3 here is CASSQQAGLETQYF. The CDR3 coding sequence is TGCGCCAGCAGCCAGCAAGCAGGGTTAGAGACCCAGTACTTC.

The chain carries TRBV9 and TRBJ2-2; a weak D match, TRBD2 (5 bases). Germline V gene sequence: CDR1 SGDLS, CDR2 YYNGEE. V was trimmed by 6 bases and J by 5 bases, leaving 14 bases between them. The CDR3 length is 14 residues. CDR3 in DNA: TGTGCCAGCACCGAGGGTGCGCGGACCGGGGAGCTGTTTTTT. Its protein is CASTEGARTGELFF.